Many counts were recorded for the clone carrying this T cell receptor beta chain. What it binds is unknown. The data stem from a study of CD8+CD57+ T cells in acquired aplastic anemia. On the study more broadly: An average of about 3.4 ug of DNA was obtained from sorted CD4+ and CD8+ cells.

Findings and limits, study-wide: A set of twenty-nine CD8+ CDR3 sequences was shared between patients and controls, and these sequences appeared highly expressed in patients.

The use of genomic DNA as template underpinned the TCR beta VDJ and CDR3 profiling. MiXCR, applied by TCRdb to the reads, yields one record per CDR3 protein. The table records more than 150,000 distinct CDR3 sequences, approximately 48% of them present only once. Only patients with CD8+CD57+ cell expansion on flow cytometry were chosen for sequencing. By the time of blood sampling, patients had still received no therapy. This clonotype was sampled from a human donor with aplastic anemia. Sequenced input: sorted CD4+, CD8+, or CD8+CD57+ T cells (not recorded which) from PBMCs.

The CDR3 reads CSASGTGTKSSYNEQFF. CDR3 nucleotide sequence: TGCAGTGCTAGCGGGACAGGTACCAAAAGCTCCTACAATGAGCAGTTCTTC. This chain uses TRBV20-1 with TRBJ2-1, with 8 bases that match TRBD1. Germline assignment: CDR1 DFQATT and CDR2 SNEGSKA (reference sequence). V lost 3 bases, J lost 0 bases, and 10 bases stayed unmatched. The CDR3 runs to 17 residues.